This passage covers 7 T cell receptor beta chains from one sample sequenced in a study of T cells after yellow fever vaccination. TCRdb reprocessed the 5' RACE reads via MiXCR and lists one record per CDR3 protein. The data show a few hundred thousand distinct CDR3 sequences, about 7.8% seen once. Sequencing was performed on PBMCs, taken approximately 47 days after the first yellow fever vaccination. The receptor set was obtained from a man younger than 30 who received the YFV17D yellow fever vaccine.

This sequence joins TRBV20-1 and TRBJ2-1, with 10 bases fitting TRBD2. CDR3 size: 17 residues. Per the germline V gene, CDR1 is DFQATT and CDR2 is SNEGSKA (reference sequence). V shed 0 bases and J 6 bases; nucleotides not matched to a gene: 11. CDR3 loop: CSARDPSYSGGSNEQFF. As DNA, the CDR3 is TGCAGTGCTAGAGATCCCTCATATAGCGGGGGGTCCAATGAGCAGTTCTTC.

This clonotype appeared a few times. J is TRBJ2-5 and V is TRBV4-3; possible D gene TRBD2, 6 bases. Trimming took off 1 base at V and 7 bases at J, with 13 bases between the two ends. The CDR3 length is 14 residues. Germline V gene data show CDR1 as LGHNA and CDR2 as YSLEER. This chain's CDR3 is CASSQAGTSRTQYF. The CDR3 nucleotides read TGCGCCAGCAGCCAAGCGGGAACTAGCAGGACCCAGTACTTC.

The genes are TRBV5-6 and TRBJ2-3; D gene ambiguous. The CDR3 spans 11 residues. Trimming took off 7 bases at V and 5 bases at J, with 8 bases between the two ends. CDR1 is SGHDT and CDR2 is YYEEEE in the germline V gene. CDR3 amino acids: CASGSIDTQYF. The CDR3 DNA sequence: TGTGCCAGCGGATCCATAGATACGCAGTATTTT.

This clonotype was detected only a few times. The V call is TRBV5-1, the J call TRBJ1-5; 7 bases fit TRBD1. The ends lost 4 bases at V and 7 bases at J; junction bases unmatched: 8. Per the germline V gene, CDR1 is SGHRS and CDR2 is YFSETQ. The CDR3 spans 14 residues. The CDR3 DNA follows: TGCGCCAGCAGCCCCGGGACAGATTTCCAGCCCCAGCATTTT. Translating it yields CASSPGTDFQPQHF. Complete variable domain (other parts from reference TRBV5-1 and TRBJ1-5): KAGVTQTPRYLIKTRGQQVTLSCSPISGHRSVSWYQQTPGQGLQFLFEYFSETQRNKGNFPGRFSGRQFSNSRSEMNVSTLELGDSALYLCASSPGTDFQPQHFGDGTRLSIL.

The chain links TRBV5-1 to TRBJ2-3; tentatively, D is TRBD2 (7 bases). Germline V gene lookup returns CDR1 SGHRS and CDR2 YFSETQ. The V and J ends lost 4 bases and 5 bases respectively, with 14 bases between them. The CDR3 is made up of 14 amino acids. This CDR3 is CASSDPRGGDTQYF. CDR3 nucleotide sequence: TGCGCCAGCAGCGACCCTAGGGGGGGAGATACGCAGTATTTT.

This clonotype came up a few times. The genes are TRBV4-1 and TRBJ2-1, with 9 bases matching TRBD1. The junction had 10 bases not matched to a gene; V was cut back by 4 bases and J by 9 bases. CDR1 and CDR2 from the germline V gene are MGHRA and YSYEKL. The CDR3 runs to 15 residues. The CDR3 DNA reads as TGCGCCAGCAGCCGCCGGGGACAGGGCGCGAGTGAGCAGTTCTTC. Translation gives CASSRRGQGASEQFF.

The chain combines TRBV20-1 with TRBJ1-1; D is unclear. Per the germline V gene, CDR1 is DFQATT and CDR2 is SNEGSKA (reference sequence). The CDR3 spans 11 residues. Between the trimmed V and J ends, which lost 3 bases and 4 bases, there was a span of 6 bases. The CDR3 DNA reads as TGCAGTGCTAGGAAGGGCACTGAAGCTTTCTTT. Protein product: CSARKGTEAFF.